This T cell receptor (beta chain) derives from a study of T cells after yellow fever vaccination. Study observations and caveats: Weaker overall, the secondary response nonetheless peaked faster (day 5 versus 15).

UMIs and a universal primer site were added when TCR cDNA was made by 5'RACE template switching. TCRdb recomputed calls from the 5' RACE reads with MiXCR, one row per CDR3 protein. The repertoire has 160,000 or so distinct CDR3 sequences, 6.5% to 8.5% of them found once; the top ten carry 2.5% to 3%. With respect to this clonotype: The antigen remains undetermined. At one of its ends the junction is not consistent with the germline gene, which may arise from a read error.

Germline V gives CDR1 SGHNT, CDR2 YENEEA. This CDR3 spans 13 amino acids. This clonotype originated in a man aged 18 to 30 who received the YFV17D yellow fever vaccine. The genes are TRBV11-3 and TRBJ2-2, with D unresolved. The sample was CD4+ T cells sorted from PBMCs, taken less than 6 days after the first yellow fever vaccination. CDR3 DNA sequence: TGTGCCAGAAGCTTCGACCGTGAGCGGGAGCTGTTTTTT. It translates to CARSFDRERELFF.